The 17 T cell receptor beta chains given below trace back to one sample, sequenced in a study of CD8 T cells in Susac syndrome. About 0.5 to 1 ug RNA was reverse transcribed with random hexamers. Each CDR3 protein is one row after TCRdb ran MiXCR on the immunoSEQ multiplex PCR reads. This sample has approximately 180,000 distinct CDR3 sequences, with around 95% found just once. The sequenced sample consisted of CD4+ T cells from PBMCs. These receptors were taken from a human donor with multiple sclerosis.

J is TRBJ1-2 and V is TRBV24-1; 7 bases are a match to TRBD1. V was pared by 4 bases and J by 11 bases, with 9 bases of the junction left unmatched. Germline V gene data show CDR1 as KGHDR and CDR2 as SFDVKD. CDR3 length: 13 residues. The CDR3 reads CATSETAGTDYTF. The CDR3 DNA reads as TGTGCCACCAGTGAGACGGCCGGGACAGATTACACCTTC.

The gene calls are TRBV5-1 and TRBJ1-2, with 7 bases aligning to TRBD1. Germline values: CDR1 SGHRS, CDR2 YFSETQ. The CDR3 is 14 amino acids. Trimming cost V 0 bases and J 4 bases; bases outside gene matches: 3. CDR3 nucleotides: TGCGCCAGCAGCTTGGAGGGACAGACCTATGGCTACACCTTC. This encodes CASSLEGQTYGYTF.

The chain couples TRBV10-3 to TRBJ1-6; TRBD1 might be the D (5 bases). The germline V and J ends were trimmed by 6 bases and 4 bases, with 7 bases remaining between them. Per the germline V gene, CDR1 is ENHRY and CDR2 is SYGVKD. This CDR3 is built from 13 residues. CDR3 DNA sequence: TGTGCCATCAGCGAGGGGTATAATTCACCCCTCCACTTT. Translating it yields CAISEGYNSPLHF.

The chain employs TRBV7-8 and TRBJ2-2; 7 nucleotides match TRBD1. Germline values: CDR1 SGHVS, CDR2 FQNEAQ. The CDR3 loop spans 15 amino acids. J gave up 5 bases and V 4 bases, and 7 bases lay outside the gene matches. The chain's CDR3 is CASSSYRGKTGELFF. Here the CDR3 DNA reads TGTGCCAGCAGCTCATACAGGGGTAAAACCGGGGAGCTGTTTTTT.

The V call is TRBV5-1, the J call TRBJ2-3; D might be TRBD1 (7 bases). Per the germline V gene, CDR1 is SGHRS and CDR2 is YFSETQ. Trimming removed 4 bases from V and 11 bases from J, with 23 bases in between. This CDR3 is 15 amino acids long. The CDR3 DNA reads as TGCGCCAGCAGCCCCGCGGGGTCACAGGGGAGCTGGCAGTATTTT. It yields the protein CASSPAGSQGSWQYF.

This rearrangement joins TRBV29-1 to TRBJ2-2, with a tentative D call TRBD1 (5 bases). The CDR3 has 13 amino acids. Germline V gene sequence: CDR1 SQVTM, CDR2 ANQGSEA. V lost 3 bases to trimming and J lost 1 base, with 6 bases between them. CDR3 bases: TGCAGCGTTGACCAGGGGAACACCGGGGAGCTGTTTTTT. Its protein product is CSVDQGNTGELFF.

This rearrangement joins TRBV24-1 to TRBJ1-2, with TRBD1 identical over 7 bases. With 3 bases clipped from V and 4 bases from J, the junction kept 10 bases outside the gene matches. Germline loops: CDR1 KGHDR, CDR2 SFDVKD. There are 16 residues in the CDR3. The CDR3 DNA is TGTGCCACCAGTGATCGCTCTGATCGGACAGGCTATGGCTACACCTTC. Translated: CATSDRSDRTGYGYTF.

This chain connects TRBV29-1 to TRBJ1-2, with D perhaps TRBD1 (5 bases). CDR1 and CDR2 from the germline V gene are SQVTM and ANQGSEA. The ends were cut back, 0 bases at V and 5 bases at J, with 10 bases in the middle. This CDR3 has 13 amino acids. The CDR3 nucleotides are TGCAGCGTTGAAGATGCCAGGGAGTATGGCTACACCTTC. It yields the protein CSVEDAREYGYTF. Looking up the rest from reference TRBV29-1 and TRBJ1-2 gives the full variable domain: SAVISQKPSRDICQRGTSLTIQCQVDSQVTMMFWYRQQPGQSLTLIATANQGSEATYESGFVIDKFPISRPNLTFSTLTVSNMSPEDSSIYLCSVEDAREYGYTFGSGTRLTVV.

The chain uses TRBV5-1 and TRBJ1-6; unclear D gene. The V and J ends lost 5 bases and 6 bases respectively, with 9 bases between them. CDR3 length: 13 residues. Germline-derived CDR1 and CDR2 are SGHRS and YFSETQ. DNA for the CDR3: TGCGCCAGCAGTAGGGCCTTTAATTCACCCCTCCACTTT. The encoded protein is CASSRAFNSPLHF.

The chain joins TRBV5-6 to TRBJ1-6; D unresolved. The V gene's germline CDR1 is SGHDT and CDR2 YYEEEE. V lost 0 bases to trimming and J lost 8 bases, with 15 bases between them. CDR3 length: 16 amino acids. The CDR3 region has the DNA TGTGCCAGCAGCTTGGCTAGCGGGGTGTCGGATTCACCCCTCCACTTT. It encodes CASSLASGVSDSPLHF.

The genes are TRBV6-1 and TRBJ2-2; D possibly corresponds to TRBD1 (5 bases). The CDR3 sequence is 16 residues long. V gave up 6 bases and J gave up 0 bases, with 14 bases separating them. Germline V gives CDR1 MNHNS, CDR2 SASEGT. CDR3 nucleotide sequence: TGTGCCAGCAGGAAAGGTCAGGGCTCGAACACCGGGGAGCTGTTTTTT. Protein product: CASRKGQGSNTGELFF.

The V and J genes are TRBV28 and TRBJ1-5; no clear D gene. The CDR3 length is 12 residues. CDR1 and CDR2 from the germline V gene are MDHEN and SYDVKM. Trimming pared 3 bases from V and 5 bases from J, leaving 5 bases between. CDR3 coding DNA: TGTGCCAGCAGTTTGGGCCATCAGCCCCAGCATTTT. This codes for CASSLGHQPQHF.

The chain combines TRBV7-8 with TRBJ2-1; D call uncertain. V was clipped by 2 bases and J by 5 bases, with 10 bases between them. Germline values: CDR1 SGHVS, CDR2 FQNEAQ. The CDR3 is 14 amino acids. The CDR3 bases are TGTGCCAGCAGCTTATTTTGGGGAAACAATGAGCAGTTCTTC. Translated, it gives CASSLFWGNNEQFF.

The chain is built from TRBV18 and TRBJ2-7; TRBD1 aligns across 7 bases. The CDR3 extends over 16 amino acids. Losses at the gene ends were 2 bases for V and 1 base for J; bases not matched to a gene: 8. Per the germline V gene, CDR1 is KGHSH and CDR2 is LQKENI. The CDR3 sequence: CASSPVKGQPSYEQYF. The CDR3, as DNA: TGTGCCAGCTCACCAGTGAAGGGACAGCCATCCTACGAGCAGTACTTC.

This chain uses TRBV25-1 with TRBJ2-6, with D tentatively TRBD2 (6 bases). CDR3 length equals 16 residues. V shed 0 bases and J shed 0 bases, with 6 bases lying between them. Germline CDR1 reads MGHDK; CDR2 reads SYGVNS. The CDR3 region has the DNA TGTGCCAGCAGTGAATACGGGGGCTCTGGGGCCAACGTCCTGACTTTC. It is translated as CASSEYGGSGANVLTF.

The chain couples TRBV7-3 to TRBJ2-1; D may be TRBD1 or TRBD2 (5 bases each). This CDR3 is 16 amino acids long. Germline V gene lookup returns CDR1 SGHTA and CDR2 FQGTGA. Trimming stripped 5 bases from V and 8 bases from J, with 22 bases between. CDR3 amino acids: CASSAFLGTPFDEQFF. The CDR3 region has the DNA TGTGCCAGCAGCGCCTTCTTAGGGACGCCCTTTGATGAGCAGTTCTTC.

The chain has TRBV28 and TRBJ1-3; D not resolved. The CDR3 contains 15 residues. CDR1 and CDR2 (germline): MDHEN, SYDVKM. V lost 0 bases and J 0 bases, leaving 6 bases between the germline ends. The CDR3 DNA is TGTGCCAGCAGTTTATGGGTCAACTCTGGAAACACCATATATTTT. As protein: CASSLWVNSGNTIYF.